This T cell receptor beta chain derives from a study of T cells after yellow fever vaccination. Study-level points and caveats: Reappearance after the booster was observed for most primary-vaccination clones (about 95% CD4, over 70% CD8). The appearance of a small share of clonotypes in both CD4 and CD8 compartments was observed. A faster peak, day 5 versus 15, was reached by the weaker secondary response.

The germline gives CDR1 SGHDN, CDR2 FVKESK. V lost 1 base and J lost 5, with 11 bases in between. There are 14 residues in the CDR3. At least ten counts were recorded for this clonotype. Antigen: not known. One entry per CDR3 protein, called by TCRdb with MiXCR from the 5' RACE reads. Of under 550,000 distinct CDR3 sequences in the sample, about a fifth are singletons; the top ten hold around 16%. The clonotype comes from a man aged 18-30 years who received the YFV17D yellow fever vaccine. This specimen consisted of PBMCs, obtained more than 20 days after the first yellow fever vaccination. V and J are TRBV14 and TRBJ2-5; D call uncertain. CDR3 DNA sequence: TGTGCCAGCAGCCAAGGAACCTCTTGGGAGACCCAGTACTTC. Its translation is CASSQGTSWETQYF. Variable domain in full (rest from reference TRBV14 and TRBJ2-5): EAGVTQFPSHSVIEKGQTVTLRCDPISGHDNLYWYRRVMGKEIKFLLHFVKESKQDESGMPNNRFLAERTGGTYSTLKVQPAELEDSGVYFCASSQGTSWETQYFGPGTRLLVL.